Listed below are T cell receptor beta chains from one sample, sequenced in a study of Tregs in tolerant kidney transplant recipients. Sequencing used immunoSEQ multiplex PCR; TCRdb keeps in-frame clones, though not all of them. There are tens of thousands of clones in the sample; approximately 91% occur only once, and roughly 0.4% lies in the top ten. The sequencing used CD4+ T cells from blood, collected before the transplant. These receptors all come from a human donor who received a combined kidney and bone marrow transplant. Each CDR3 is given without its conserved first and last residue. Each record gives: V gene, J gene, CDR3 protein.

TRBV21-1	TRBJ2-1	ASSSREVRNNEQF
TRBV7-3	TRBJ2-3	ASSLEEDTQY
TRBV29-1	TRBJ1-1	SVEGTGERWTEAF
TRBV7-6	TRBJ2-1	ASSMGQGTDEQF
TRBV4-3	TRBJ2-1	ASSEAGGPIGEQF
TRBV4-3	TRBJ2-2	ASSQEGGTTGELF
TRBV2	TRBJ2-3	ASRRDRGGYSDTQY
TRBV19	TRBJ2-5	ASSMTQQVGTQY
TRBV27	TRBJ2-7	ASSLSILAGGGEQY
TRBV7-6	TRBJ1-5	ASSLSRDVSPQH
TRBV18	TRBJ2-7	ASSPPPGHEQY
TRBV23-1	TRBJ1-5	ASRHNSNQPQH